The TCR beta chain under discussion was sequenced for a study of T cell responses to AZD1222 COVID-19 vaccine. Study results and limitations: Among spike-specific TCRs, nearly half reportedly target unmutated variant regions. Repertoires were sampled only after the peak T cell response. It was only a handful of AZD1222 recipients who were seropositive at baseline.

The junction had 11 bases not matched to a gene; V was cut back by 7 bases and J by 3 bases. The CDR3 consists of 16 residues. Germline V gene data show CDR1 as SGHTA and CDR2 as FQGNSA. Generated by immunoSEQ multiplex PCR, the TCRdb table keeps only in-frame clones and is missing some. Among about 120,000 clones, more than 80% were seen once, and the ten largest hold 4% to 5%. With respect to this clone: No antigen is known for it.

The receptor was derived from an adult who received the MenACWY meningococcal vaccine as a control. The source was peripheral blood, collected 28 days after the second dose of the MenACWY control vaccine. The chain links TRBV7-2 to TRBJ1-1; 10 bases agree with TRBD1. The CDR3 DNA follows: TGTGCCAGCAACTCCCGGCGGACAGGGGGGGACACTGAAGCTTTCTTT. Translated: CASNSRRTGGDTEAFF.